This T cell receptor (beta chain) emerged from a study of blood T cell repertoires in COVID-19. The CDR3 contains 15 residues. After removal of 2 bases from V and 4 bases from J, the junction contained 5 bases not matched to a gene. The germline CDR1 and CDR2 sequences are MNHEY and SVGEGT. Generated by immunoSEQ multiplex PCR, the TCRdb table keeps only in-frame clones and is missing some. The sample yields tens of thousands of clones, about four fifths seen once. Sequenced material: peripheral blood. This sequence joins TRBV6-2 or TRBV6-3 and TRBJ1-3; 7 bases fit TRBD1. This TCR derives from a woman aged 55-70 years with acute or convalescent COVID-19. DNA of the CDR3: TGTGCCAGCAGTTACGGGGACAGCCGGGGAAACACCATATATTTT. Its protein product is CASSYGDSRGNTIYF.